This entry concerns a single T cell receptor (beta chain). No cognate antigen has been identified for it. No base-level quality is on record; no much larger clone is a single base apart. Taken from cysteine to phenylalanine, the CDR3 has 15 residues. Only the CDR3 DNA is retained, 45 bases long and in frame from the first base. From a lookup of the germline V gene, CDR1 and CDR2 are SGHTA and FQGNSA. Trimming costs V 4 bases and J 10 bases, and their ends lie 17 bases apart. The sample is drawn from a study of identical twins (dated by TCRdb to between 2015 and 2016). For the study in its entirety: TCR alpha and beta repertoires from monozygotic twins, unrelated adults of various ages and cord blood were deep-sequenced to test whether fetal clonotypes persist. To rule out contamination, replicate twin experiments were performed at different times with different library preparation protocols. Results the study describes overall, beyond this receptor: Out-of-frame TCR alpha sequences shared between twins showed an excess of low generation-probability sequences compared with coincidental sharing between unrelated individuals. Because the same donors could not be followed over many years, the conclusions relied on cross-sectional statistical analysis. Excess twin sharing in beta out-of-frame sequences was weaker because fewer shared sequences lowered the signal-to-noise ratio. Abundant cord blood beta clonotypes had fewer insertions, young adult naive repertoires showed a similar but weaker trend, and memory repertoires showed no such trend. Invariant T cells such as MAIT and iNKT could partly confound zero-insertion analyses, although diverse VJ usage argued against such confounding for most clonotypes. In monozygotic twins, recombination models systematically underestimated out-of-frame TCR alpha sharing, but the models matched the sharing seen between unrelated individuals.

Libraries came from 5' RACE. Reads for this sample came from an Illumina HiSeq 2000. Template switching introduced a universal primer binding site; the final cDNA contained a unique molecular identifier, enabling accurate counting of TCR cDNA molecules. First-strand cDNA for TCR alpha and beta chains was synthesized from specific primers in the conserved constant-segment region. To control for contamination, every cDNA library carried two barcodes: a SMART-Mk sample barcode plus Illumina barcodes. TruSeq adapter sequences, together with Illumina sample barcodes, were added in two successive PCR steps. The TCR alpha and beta cDNA libraries were sequenced on the Illumina HiSeq platform using custom primers. The paper's data handling went like this. Unique molecular identifiers were extracted from raw reads with MiGEC, and CDR3 positions were determined with MiXCR. For each individual, recombination models were inferred using an EM algorithm with the repgenHMM and IGoR tools. Shared clonotype analysis was performed with the tcR package in R, normalizing sharing by the product of cloneset sizes. Out-of-frame nonproductive sequences were analyzed to study raw recombination free of thymic and clonal selection effects. In TCRdb, the public reads were trimmed at Q25 with fastp and aligned with MiXCR, with productive beta chains retained. Rows are combined by CDR3 protein, so each entry shows the most common genes and DNA. These V and J calls originate from TCRdb's pipeline instead of the authors' own analysis. Counted in this sample were about 530,000 distinct CDR3 sequences; 20% to 25% of them appeared once. Jointly, the top ten make up about 0.48% of the sample.

Only healthy Caucasian donors were included. Three pairs of female monozygotic twins, all aged about 18 to 29 years, were included in the twin cohort. Positive isolation kits from Invitrogen were used to isolate CD4+ and CD8+ T cell populations. Separately, the same data were catalogued under a study of yellow fever vaccine responses in identical twins. As the second study states: According to the authors, the vaccine-induced T cell response in identical twins seemed to be partly convergent and partly specific to each individual. In identical twins, the study followed T cell clones that responded to the vaccine with precision.

This TCR was recovered from a woman aged 18-29 years in good health. The chain links TRBV7-2 with TRBJ1-6; TRBD1 is possibly the D segment (5 matching bases). Sequencing used CD4+ T cells sorted from blood. The DNA is as follows: TGTGCCAGCAGCTCGGACTCCTGGCCAGGGTCACCCCTCCACTTT. This translates into CASSSDSWPGSPLHF.